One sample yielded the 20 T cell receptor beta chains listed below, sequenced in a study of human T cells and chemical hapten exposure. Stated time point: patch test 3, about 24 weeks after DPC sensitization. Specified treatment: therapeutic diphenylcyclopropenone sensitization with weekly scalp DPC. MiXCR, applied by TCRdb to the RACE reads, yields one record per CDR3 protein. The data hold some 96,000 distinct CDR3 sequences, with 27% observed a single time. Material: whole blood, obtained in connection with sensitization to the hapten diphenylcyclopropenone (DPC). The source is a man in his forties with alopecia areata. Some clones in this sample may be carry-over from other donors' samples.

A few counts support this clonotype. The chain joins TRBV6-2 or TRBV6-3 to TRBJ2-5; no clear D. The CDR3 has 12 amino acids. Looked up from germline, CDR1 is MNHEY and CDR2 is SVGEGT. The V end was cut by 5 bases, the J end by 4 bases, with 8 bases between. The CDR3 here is CASSISGETQYF. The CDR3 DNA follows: TGTGCCAGCAGTATCTCGGGAGAGACCCAGTACTTC.

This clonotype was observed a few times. The CDR3 loop is CSARDRLGGTGELFF. Here the CDR3 DNA reads TGCAGTGCTAGAGATCGCTTGGGCGGCACCGGGGAGCTGTTTTTT. The rearrangement joins TRBV20-1 to TRBJ2-2, with unresolved D. Trimming pared 0 bases from V and 4 bases from J, leaving 12 bases between. The CDR3 contains 15 residues. Germline V gene data show CDR1 as DFQATT and CDR2 as SNEGSKA (reference sequence).

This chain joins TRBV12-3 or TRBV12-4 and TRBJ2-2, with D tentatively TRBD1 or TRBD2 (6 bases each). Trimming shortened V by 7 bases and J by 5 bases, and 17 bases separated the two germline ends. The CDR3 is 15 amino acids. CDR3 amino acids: CASTGSRGGTGELFF. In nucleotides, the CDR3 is TGTGCCAGCACCGGGAGCAGGGGAGGAACCGGGGAGCTGTTTTTT.

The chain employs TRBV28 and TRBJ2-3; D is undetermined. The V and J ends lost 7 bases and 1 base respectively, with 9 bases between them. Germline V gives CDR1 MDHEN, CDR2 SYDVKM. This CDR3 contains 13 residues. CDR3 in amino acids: CASKAAGTDTQYF. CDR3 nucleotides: TGTGCCAGCAAGGCGGCAGGCACAGATACGCAGTATTTT.

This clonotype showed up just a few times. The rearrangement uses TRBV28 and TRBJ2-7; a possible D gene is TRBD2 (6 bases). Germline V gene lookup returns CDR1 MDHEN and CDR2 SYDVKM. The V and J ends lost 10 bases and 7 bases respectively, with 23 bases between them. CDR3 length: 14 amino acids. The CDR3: CATDLVSGEREQYF. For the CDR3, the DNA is TGTGCCACCGATCTTGTTTCGGGAGAAAGGGAGCAGTACTTC.

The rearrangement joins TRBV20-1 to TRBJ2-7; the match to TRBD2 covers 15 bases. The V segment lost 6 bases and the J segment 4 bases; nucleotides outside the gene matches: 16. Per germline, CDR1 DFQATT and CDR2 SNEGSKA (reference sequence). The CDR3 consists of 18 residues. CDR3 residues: CSARALGLAGGRWYEQYF. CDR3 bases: TGCAGTGCCCGAGCCCTGGGACTAGCGGGAGGTCGGTGGTACGAGCAGTACTTC.

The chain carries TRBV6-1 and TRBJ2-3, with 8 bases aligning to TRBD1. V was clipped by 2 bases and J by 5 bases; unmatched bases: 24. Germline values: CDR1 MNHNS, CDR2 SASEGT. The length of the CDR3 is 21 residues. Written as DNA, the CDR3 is TGTGCCAGCAGTGAATGGACTCCTGGATGGACAGGGAGAAAAGATGGAGATACGCAGTATTTT. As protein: CASSEWTPGWTGRKDGDTQYF.

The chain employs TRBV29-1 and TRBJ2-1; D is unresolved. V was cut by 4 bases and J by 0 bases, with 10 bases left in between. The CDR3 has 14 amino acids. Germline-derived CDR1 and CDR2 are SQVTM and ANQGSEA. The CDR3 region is CSVVMESSYNEQFF. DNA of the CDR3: TGCAGCGTTGTGATGGAGAGCTCCTACAATGAGCAGTTCTTC.

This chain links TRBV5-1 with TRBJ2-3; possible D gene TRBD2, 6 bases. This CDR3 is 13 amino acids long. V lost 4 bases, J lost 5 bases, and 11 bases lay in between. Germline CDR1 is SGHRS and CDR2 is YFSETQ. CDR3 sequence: CASSGGKGDTQYF. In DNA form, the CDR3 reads TGCGCCAGCAGCGGGGGGAAGGGAGATACGCAGTATTTT.

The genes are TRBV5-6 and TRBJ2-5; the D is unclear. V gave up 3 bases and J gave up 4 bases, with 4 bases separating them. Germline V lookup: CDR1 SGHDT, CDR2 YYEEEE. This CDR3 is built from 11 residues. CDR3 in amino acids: CASSWAETQYF. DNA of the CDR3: TGTGCCAGCAGCTGGGCAGAGACCCAGTACTTC.

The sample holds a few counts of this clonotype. The CDR3 sequence is CASSLLRTSEDTDTQYF. CDR3 DNA: TGTGCCAGCAGCCTCCTAAGGACTAGCGAGGACACAGATACGCAGTATTTT. The chain recombines TRBV7-9 with TRBJ2-3; 9 bases are shared with TRBD2. The CDR3 sequence is 17 residues long. Looked up from germline, CDR1 is SEHNR and CDR2 is FQNEAQ (reference sequence). Trimming cost V 5 bases and J 2 bases; bases outside gene matches: 11.

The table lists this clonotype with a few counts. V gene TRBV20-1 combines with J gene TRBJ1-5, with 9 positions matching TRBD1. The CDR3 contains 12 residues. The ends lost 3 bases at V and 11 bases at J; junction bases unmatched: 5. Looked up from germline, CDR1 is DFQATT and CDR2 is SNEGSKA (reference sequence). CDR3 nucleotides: TGCAGTGCTAGTGGACAGGGGAAGGCCCAGCATTTT. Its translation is CSASGQGKAQHF.

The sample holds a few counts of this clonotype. CDR3 sequence reads: CASSYWTSENTGELFF. CDR3 nucleotides: TGTGCCAGCAGTTACTGGACTAGCGAGAACACCGGGGAGCTGTTTTTT. J is TRBJ2-2 and V is TRBV6-2 or TRBV6-3; TRBD2 aligns across 9 bases. The CDR3 totals 16 residues. Trimming cost V 1 base and J 1 base; bases outside gene matches: 1. Per germline, CDR1 MNHEY and CDR2 SVGEGT.

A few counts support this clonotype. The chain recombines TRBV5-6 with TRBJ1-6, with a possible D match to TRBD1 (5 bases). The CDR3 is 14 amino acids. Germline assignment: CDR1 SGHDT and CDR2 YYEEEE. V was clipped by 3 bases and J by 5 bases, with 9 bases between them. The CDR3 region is CASSWDLNNSPLHF. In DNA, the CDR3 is TGTGCCAGCAGCTGGGACCTTAATAATTCACCCCTCCACTTT.

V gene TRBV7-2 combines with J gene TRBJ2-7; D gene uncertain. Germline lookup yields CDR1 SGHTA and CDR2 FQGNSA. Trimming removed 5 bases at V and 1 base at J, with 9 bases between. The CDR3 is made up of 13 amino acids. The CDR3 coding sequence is TGTGCCAGCAGCACCGGACCTTCCTACGAGCAGTACTTC. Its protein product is CASSTGPSYEQYF.

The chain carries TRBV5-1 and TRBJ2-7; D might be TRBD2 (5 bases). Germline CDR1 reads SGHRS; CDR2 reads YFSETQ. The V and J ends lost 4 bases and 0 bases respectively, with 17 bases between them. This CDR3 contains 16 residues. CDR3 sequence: CASSPHSGSSSYEQYF. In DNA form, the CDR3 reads TGCGCCAGCAGCCCTCACTCGGGGAGTAGCTCCTACGAGCAGTACTTC.

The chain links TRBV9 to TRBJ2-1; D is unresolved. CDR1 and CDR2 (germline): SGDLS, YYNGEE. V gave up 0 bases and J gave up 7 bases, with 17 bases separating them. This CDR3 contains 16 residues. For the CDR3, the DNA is TGTGCCAGCAGCGTAGTCGGTAGAGGAGACCTTAATGAGCAGTTCTTC. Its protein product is CASSVVGRGDLNEQFF.

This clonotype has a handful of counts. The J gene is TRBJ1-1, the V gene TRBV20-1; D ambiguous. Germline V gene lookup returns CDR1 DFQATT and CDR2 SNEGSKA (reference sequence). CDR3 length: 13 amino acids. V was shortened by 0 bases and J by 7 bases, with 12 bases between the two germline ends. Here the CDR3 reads CSARDPFGVEAFF. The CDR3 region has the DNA TGCAGTGCTAGAGACCCTTTCGGGGTTGAAGCTTTCTTT.

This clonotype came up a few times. This chain's CDR3 is CSASLGLAGVREQYF. In DNA form, the CDR3 reads TGCAGTGCTAGTTTGGGACTAGCGGGAGTGCGGGAGCAGTACTTC. The chain has TRBV20-1 and TRBJ2-7, with 14 nucleotides matching TRBD2. V was pared by 3 bases and J by 7 bases, with 8 bases of the junction left unmatched. The germline V gene has CDR1 DFQATT and CDR2 SNEGSKA (reference sequence). This CDR3 has 15 amino acids.

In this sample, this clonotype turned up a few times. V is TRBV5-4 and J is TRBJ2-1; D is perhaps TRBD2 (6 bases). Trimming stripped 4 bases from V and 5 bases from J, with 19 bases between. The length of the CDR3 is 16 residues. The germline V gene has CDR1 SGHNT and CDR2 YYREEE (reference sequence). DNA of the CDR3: TGTGCCAGCAGCCCGGAGGCAGGAGGGTCCCACAATGAGCAGTTCTTC. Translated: CASSPEAGGSHNEQFF. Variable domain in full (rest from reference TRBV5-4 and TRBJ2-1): ETGVTQSPTHLIKTRGQQVTLRCSSQSGHNTVSWYQQALGQGPQFIFQYYREEENGRGNFPPRFSGLQFPNYSSELNVNALELDDSALYLCASSPEAGGSHNEQFFGPGTRLTVL.